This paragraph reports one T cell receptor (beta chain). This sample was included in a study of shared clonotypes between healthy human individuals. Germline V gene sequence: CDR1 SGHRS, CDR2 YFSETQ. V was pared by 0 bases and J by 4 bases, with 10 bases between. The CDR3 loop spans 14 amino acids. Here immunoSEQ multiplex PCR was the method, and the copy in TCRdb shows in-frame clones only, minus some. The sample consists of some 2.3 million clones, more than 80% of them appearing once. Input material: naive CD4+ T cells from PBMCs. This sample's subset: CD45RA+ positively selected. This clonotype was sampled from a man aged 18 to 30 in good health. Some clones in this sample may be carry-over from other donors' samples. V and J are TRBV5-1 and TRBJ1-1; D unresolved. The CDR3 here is CASSLEVSSTEAFF. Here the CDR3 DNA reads TGCGCCAGCAGCTTGGAAGTCAGCTCCACTGAAGCTTTCTTT.